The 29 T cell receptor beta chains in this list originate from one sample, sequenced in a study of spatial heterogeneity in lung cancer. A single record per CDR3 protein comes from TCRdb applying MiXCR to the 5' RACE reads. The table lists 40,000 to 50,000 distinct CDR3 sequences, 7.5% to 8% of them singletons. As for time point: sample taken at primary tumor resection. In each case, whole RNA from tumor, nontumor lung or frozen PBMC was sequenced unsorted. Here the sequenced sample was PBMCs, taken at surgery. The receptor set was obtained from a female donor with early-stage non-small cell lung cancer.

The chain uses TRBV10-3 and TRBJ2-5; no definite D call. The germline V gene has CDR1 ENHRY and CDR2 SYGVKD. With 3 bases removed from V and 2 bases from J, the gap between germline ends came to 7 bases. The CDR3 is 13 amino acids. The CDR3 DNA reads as TGTGCCATCAGTGACCACAATCAAGAGACCCAGTACTTC. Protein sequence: CAISDHNQETQYF.

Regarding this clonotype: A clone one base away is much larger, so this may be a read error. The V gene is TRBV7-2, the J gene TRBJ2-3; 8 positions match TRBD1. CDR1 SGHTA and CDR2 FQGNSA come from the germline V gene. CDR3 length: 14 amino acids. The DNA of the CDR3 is TGTGCCAGCAGCCCCGGACAGGGAGCAGATACGCGGTATTTT. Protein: CASSPGQGADTRYF.

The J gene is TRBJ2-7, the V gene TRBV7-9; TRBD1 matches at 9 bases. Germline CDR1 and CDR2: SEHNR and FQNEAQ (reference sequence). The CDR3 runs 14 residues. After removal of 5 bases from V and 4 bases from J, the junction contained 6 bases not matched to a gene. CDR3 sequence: CASSTTGGLYEQYF. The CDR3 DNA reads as TGTGCCAGCAGCACGACAGGGGGACTGTACGAGCAGTACTTC.

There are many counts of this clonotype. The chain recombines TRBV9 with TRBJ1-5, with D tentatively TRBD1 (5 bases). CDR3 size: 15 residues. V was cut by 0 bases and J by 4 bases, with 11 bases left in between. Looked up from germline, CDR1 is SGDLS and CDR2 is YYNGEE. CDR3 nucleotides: TGTGCCAGCAGCGTAGGTTCGGGGCGTAATCAGCCCCAGCATTTT. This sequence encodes CASSVGSGRNQPQHF.

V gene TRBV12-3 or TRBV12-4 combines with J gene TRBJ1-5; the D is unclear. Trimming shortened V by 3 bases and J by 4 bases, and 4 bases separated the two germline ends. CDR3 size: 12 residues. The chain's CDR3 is CASSFRNQPQHF. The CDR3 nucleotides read TGTGCCAGCAGTTTCCGTAATCAGCCCCAGCATTTT.

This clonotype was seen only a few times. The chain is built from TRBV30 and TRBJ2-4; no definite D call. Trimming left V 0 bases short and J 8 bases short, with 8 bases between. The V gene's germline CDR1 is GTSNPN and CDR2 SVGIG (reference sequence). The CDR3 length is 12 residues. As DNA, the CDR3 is TGTGCCTGGAGTGTCGGTTGGGACATTCAGTACTTC. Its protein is CAWSVGWDIQYF.

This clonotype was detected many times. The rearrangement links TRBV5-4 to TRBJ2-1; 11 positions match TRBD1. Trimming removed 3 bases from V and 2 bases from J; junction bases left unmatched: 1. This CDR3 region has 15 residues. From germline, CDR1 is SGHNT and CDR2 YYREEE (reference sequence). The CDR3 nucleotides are TGTGCCAGCAGCTGGGGACAGGGGGCCTACAATGAGCAGTTCTTC. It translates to CASSWGQGAYNEQFF. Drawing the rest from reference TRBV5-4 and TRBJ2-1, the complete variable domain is ETGVTQSPTHLIKTRGQQVTLRCSSQSGHNTVSWYQQALGQGPQFIFQYYREEENGRGNFPPRFSGLQFPNYSSELNVNALELDDSALYLCASSWGQGAYNEQFFGPGTRLTVL.

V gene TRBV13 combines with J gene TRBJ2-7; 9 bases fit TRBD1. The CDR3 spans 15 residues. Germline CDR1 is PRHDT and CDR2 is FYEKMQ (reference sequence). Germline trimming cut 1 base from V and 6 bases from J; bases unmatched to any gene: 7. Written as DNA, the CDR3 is TGTGCCAGCAGCTTAGAAGGGACAGGGAAAGGCGAGCAGTACTTC. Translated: CASSLEGTGKGEQYF.

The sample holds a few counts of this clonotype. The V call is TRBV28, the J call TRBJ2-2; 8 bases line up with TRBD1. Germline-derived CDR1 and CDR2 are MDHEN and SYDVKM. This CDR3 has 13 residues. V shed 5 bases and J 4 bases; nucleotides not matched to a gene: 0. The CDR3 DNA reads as TGTGCCAGCAGTACAGGGGGCACCGGGGAGCTGTTTTTT. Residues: CASSTGGTGELFF.

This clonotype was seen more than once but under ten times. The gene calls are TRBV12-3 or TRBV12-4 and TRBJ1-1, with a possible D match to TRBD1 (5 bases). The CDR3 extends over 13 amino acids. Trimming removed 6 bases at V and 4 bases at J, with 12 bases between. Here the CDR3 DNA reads TGTGCCAGCAGGCCGACGGGGGGCACTGAAGCTTTCTTT. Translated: CASRPTGGTEAFF.

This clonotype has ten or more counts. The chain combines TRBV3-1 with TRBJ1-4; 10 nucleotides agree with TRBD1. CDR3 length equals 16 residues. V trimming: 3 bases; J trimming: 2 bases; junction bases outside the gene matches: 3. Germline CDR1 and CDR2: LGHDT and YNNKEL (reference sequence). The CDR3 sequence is CASSQRQGATNEKLFF. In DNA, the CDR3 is TGTGCCAGCAGCCAGAGACAGGGGGCGACTAATGAAAAACTGTTTTTT.

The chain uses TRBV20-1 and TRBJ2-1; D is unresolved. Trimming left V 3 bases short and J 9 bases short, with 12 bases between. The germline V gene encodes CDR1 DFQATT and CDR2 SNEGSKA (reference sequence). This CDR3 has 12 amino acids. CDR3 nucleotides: TGCAGTGCTAGTAGAAGCGAGATTGAGCAGTTCTTC. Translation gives CSASRSEIEQFF.

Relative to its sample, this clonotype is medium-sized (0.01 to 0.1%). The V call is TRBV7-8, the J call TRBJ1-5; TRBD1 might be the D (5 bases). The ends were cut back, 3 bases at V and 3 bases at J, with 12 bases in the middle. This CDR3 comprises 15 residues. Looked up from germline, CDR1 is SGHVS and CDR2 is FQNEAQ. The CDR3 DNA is TGTGCCAGCAGCTTGTGGGGGGAGGCCAATCAGCCCCAGCATTTT. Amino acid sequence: CASSLWGEANQPQHF.

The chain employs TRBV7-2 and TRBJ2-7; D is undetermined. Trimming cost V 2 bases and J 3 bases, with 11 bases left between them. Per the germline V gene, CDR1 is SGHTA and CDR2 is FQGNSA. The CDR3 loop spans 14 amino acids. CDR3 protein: CASSLFRVGYEQYF. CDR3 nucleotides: TGTGCCAGCAGCTTATTTAGGGTGGGCTACGAGCAGTACTTC.

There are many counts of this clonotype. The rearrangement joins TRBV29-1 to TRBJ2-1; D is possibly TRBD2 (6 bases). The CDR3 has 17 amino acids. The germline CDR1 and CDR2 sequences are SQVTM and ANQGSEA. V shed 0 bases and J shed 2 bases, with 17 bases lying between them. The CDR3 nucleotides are TGCAGCGTTGAAGATCAGGTGGGCGGGGAGACCTACAATGAGCAGTTCTTC. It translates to CSVEDQVGGETYNEQFF.

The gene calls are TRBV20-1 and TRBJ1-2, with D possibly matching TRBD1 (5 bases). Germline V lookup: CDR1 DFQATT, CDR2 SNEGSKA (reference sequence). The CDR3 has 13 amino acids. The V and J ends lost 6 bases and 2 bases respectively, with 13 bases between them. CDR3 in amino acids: CSAGNSGNYGYTF. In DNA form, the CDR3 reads TGCAGTGCCGGCAACTCAGGGAACTATGGCTACACCTTC.

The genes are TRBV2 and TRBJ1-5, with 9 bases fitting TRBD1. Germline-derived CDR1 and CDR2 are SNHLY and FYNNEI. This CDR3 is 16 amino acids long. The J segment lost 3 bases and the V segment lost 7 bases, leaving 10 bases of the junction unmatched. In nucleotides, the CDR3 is TGTGCCAGCACCCTTGCGGGACAGGGATCCAATCAGCCCCAGCATTTT. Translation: CASTLAGQGSNQPQHF.

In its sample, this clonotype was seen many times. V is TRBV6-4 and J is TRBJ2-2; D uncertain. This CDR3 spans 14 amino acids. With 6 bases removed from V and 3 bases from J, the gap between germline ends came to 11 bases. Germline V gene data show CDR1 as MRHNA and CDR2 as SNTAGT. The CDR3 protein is CASSEAPDTGELFF. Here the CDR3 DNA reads TGTGCCAGCAGCGAAGCCCCTGACACCGGGGAGCTGTTTTTT.

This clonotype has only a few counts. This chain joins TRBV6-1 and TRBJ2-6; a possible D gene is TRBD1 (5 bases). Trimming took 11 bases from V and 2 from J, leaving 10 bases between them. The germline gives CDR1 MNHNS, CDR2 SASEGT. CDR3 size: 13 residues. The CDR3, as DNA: TGTGCCTCCTCAGGGACTGGGGCCAACGTCCTGACTTTC. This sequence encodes CASSGTGANVLTF.

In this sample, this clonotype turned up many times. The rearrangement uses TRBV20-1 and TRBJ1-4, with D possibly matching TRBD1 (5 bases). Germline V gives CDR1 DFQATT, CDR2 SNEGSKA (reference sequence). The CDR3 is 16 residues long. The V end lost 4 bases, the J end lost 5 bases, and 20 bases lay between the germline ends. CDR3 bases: TGCAGTGCTACTTCAAGGGGCCTCGGTGGGAATGAAAAACTGTTTTTT. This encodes CSATSRGLGGNEKLFF.

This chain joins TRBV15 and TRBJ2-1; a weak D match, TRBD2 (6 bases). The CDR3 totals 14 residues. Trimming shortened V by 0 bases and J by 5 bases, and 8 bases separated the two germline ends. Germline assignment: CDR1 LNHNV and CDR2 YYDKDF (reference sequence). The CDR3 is CATSRDGGNNEQFF. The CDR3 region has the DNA TGTGCCACCAGCAGAGACGGAGGGAACAATGAGCAGTTCTTC.

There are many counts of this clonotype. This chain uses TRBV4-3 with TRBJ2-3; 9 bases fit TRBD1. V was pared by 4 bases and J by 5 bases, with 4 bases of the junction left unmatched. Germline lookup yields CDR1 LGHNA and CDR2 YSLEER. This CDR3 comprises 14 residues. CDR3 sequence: CASSPLTGGDTQYF. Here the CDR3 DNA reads TGCGCCAGCAGCCCCCTGACAGGGGGAGATACGCAGTATTTT.

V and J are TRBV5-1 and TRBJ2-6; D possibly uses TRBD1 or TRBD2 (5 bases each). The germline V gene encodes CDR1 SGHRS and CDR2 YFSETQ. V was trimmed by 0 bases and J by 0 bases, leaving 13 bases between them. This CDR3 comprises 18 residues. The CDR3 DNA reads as TGCGCCAGCAGCTTGGGGTATGAGGGGAGCTCTGGGGCCAACGTCCTGACTTTC. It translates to CASSLGYEGSSGANVLTF.

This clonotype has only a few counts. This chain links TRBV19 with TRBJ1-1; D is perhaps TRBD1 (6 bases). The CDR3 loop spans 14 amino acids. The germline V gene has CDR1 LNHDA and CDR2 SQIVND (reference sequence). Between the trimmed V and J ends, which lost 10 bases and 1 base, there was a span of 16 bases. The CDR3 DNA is TGTGCCACCCGAGGACAGTTGGGGAACACTGAAGCTTTCTTT. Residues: CATRGQLGNTEAFF.

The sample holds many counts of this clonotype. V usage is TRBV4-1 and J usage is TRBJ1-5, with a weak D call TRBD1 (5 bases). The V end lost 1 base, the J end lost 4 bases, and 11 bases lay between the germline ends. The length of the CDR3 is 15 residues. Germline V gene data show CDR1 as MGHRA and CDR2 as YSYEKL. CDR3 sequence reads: CASSQVQGRNQPQHF. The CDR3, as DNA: TGCGCCAGCAGCCAAGTCCAGGGCCGTAATCAGCCCCAGCATTTT.

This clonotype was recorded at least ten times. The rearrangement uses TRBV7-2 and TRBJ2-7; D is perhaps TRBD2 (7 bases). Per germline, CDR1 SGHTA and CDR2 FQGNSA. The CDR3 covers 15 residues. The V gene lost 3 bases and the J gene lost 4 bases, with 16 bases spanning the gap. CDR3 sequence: CASSLMSAGAYEQYF. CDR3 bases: TGTGCCAGCAGCTTGATGAGTGCGGGGGCTTACGAGCAGTACTTC.

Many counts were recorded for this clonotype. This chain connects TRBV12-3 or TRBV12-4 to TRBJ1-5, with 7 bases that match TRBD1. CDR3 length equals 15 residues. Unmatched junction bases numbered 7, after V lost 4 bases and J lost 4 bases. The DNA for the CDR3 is TGTGCCAGCAGTTCTTACCAGGGGGGGAATCAGCCCCAGCATTTT. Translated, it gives CASSSYQGGNQPQHF.

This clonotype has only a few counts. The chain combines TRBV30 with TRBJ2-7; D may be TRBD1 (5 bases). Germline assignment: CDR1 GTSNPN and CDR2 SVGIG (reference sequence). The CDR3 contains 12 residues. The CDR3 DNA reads TGTGCTACAGGTCCGGCAAGCTACGAGCAGTACTTC. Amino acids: CATGPASYEQYF.

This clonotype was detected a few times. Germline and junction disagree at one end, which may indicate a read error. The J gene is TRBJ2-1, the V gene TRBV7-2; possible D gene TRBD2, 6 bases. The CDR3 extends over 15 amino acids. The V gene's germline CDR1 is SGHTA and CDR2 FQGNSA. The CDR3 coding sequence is TGTGCCAGCAGCTTAGCCTGGGACTCCGACAATGAGCAGTTCTTC. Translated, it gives CASSLAWDSDNEQFF.